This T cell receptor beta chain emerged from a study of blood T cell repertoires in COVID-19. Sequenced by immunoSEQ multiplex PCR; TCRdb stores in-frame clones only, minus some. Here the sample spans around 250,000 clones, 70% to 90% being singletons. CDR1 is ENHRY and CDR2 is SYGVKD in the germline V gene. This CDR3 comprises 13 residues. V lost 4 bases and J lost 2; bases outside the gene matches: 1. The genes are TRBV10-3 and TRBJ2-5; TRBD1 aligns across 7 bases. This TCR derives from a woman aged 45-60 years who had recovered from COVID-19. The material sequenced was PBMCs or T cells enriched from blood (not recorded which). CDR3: CAISVQGQETQYF. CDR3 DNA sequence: TGTGCCATCAGTGTACAGGGGCAAGAGACCCAGTACTTC.